Each of the 23 T cell receptor beta chains below was sequenced from the same sample in a study of Ad26.COV2.S vaccination and SARS-CoV-2 variants. Indicated treatment: roughly 20 received Ad26.COV2.S at low or high dose, single or two shots; about 5 received placebo; per-sample allocation not given. All samples were drawn on day 63, counting from the first vaccine or placebo injection. Sequencing was performed with immunoSEQ multiplex PCR; in TCRdb, only in-frame clones are kept and a portion is missing. The table has around 450,000 clones, roughly 89% seen once; the top ten hold approximately 2.5%. The material sequenced was peripheral blood, taken in a trial of Ad26.COV2.S vaccine versus placebo. The receptors derive from a person between 18 and 60 years old who received the Ad26.COV2.S COVID-19 vaccine or a placebo.

The V and J genes are TRBV2 and TRBJ1-6; 7 nucleotides align to TRBD1. The V gene's germline CDR1 is SNHLY and CDR2 FYNNEI. J was trimmed by 10 bases and V by 3 bases; bases with no gene match: 6. This CDR3 spans 14 amino acids. The CDR3 reads CASSDRTGRSPLHF. In nucleotides, the CDR3 is TGTGCCAGCAGTGACAGGACAGGTCGGTCACCCCTCCACTTT.

The chain recombines TRBV27 with TRBJ1-1; D gene ambiguous. CDR3 length: 14 amino acids. Germline V gives CDR1 MNHEY, CDR2 SMNVEV (reference sequence). Trimming cost V 7 bases and J 0 bases, with 12 bases left between them. The CDR3, as DNA: TGTGCCAGCAAACTTCAGGTTGTGAACACTGAAGCTTTCTTT. It specifies CASKLQVVNTEAFF.

This sequence joins TRBV11-3 and TRBJ2-7; TRBD2 agrees at 7 bases. The V segment lost 3 bases and the J segment 6 bases; nucleotides outside the gene matches: 5. The CDR3 totals 13 residues. Germline V gene data show CDR1 as SGHNT and CDR2 as YENEEA. The CDR3 DNA reads as TGTGCCAGCAGCTTTATGGCGGGAGCCGAGCAGTACGTC. Protein sequence: CASSFMAGAEQYV.

The chain combines TRBV5-1 with TRBJ1-2; D remains unclear. Germline CDR1 is SGHRS and CDR2 is YFSETQ. Trimming pared 0 bases from V and 8 bases from J, leaving 14 bases between. This CDR3 has 14 residues. As DNA, the CDR3 is TGCGCCAGCAGCTTGGTTTGGGTGTCGGACGGCTACACCTTC. Translating gives CASSLVWVSDGYTF.

CDR3 sequence: CASSYTGEPTEAFF. For the CDR3, the DNA is TGTGCCAGCAGTTACACAGGAGAACCCACTGAAGCTTTCTTT. The chain uses TRBV2 and TRBJ1-1, with a tentative D call TRBD1 (5 bases). Trimming left V 5 bases short and J 4 bases short, with 14 bases between. The V gene's germline CDR1 is SNHLY and CDR2 FYNNEI. This CDR3 spans 14 amino acids.

The chain is built from TRBV27 and TRBJ2-6, with 8 bases aligning to TRBD1. J gave up 4 bases and V 3 bases, and 8 bases lay outside the gene matches. The V gene's germline CDR1 is MNHEY and CDR2 SMNVEV (reference sequence). The CDR3 totals 17 residues. The CDR3 DNA follows: TGTGCCAGCAGTTTTGTGATGGGACAGGCGGGGGCCAACGTCCTGACTTTC. It codes for CASSFVMGQAGANVLTF.

The V and J genes are TRBV7-6 and TRBJ2-7, with 7 bases matching TRBD1. The V segment lost 2 bases and the J segment 2 bases; nucleotides outside the gene matches: 9. The CDR3 length is 16 residues. Germline CDR1 and CDR2: SGHVS and FNYEAQ. DNA for the CDR3: TGTGCCAGCAGCTTAAGCCTTCGACAGGGTGCCTACGAGCAGTACTTC. Translation gives CASSLSLRQGAYEQYF. Combining the CDR3 with reference TRBV7-6 and TRBJ2-7 gives the whole variable domain GAGVSQSPRYKVTKRGQDVALRCDPISGHVSLYWYRQALGQGPEFLTYFNYEAQQDKSGLPNDRFSAERPEGSISTLTIQRTEQRDSAMYRCASSLSLRQGAYEQYFGPGTRLTVT.

This rearrangement joins TRBV7-2 to TRBJ1-5; maybe TRBD1 (5 bases). This CDR3 is 15 amino acids long. Trimming removed 0 bases from V and 7 bases from J, with 13 bases in between. Germline V lookup: CDR1 SGHTA, CDR2 FQGNSA. CDR3 sequence reads: CASSLARGGVQPQHF. For the CDR3, the DNA is TGTGCCAGCAGCTTAGCGCGGGGGGGGGTACAGCCCCAGCATTTT.

V is TRBV19 and J is TRBJ2-3; no firm D call. CDR3 length: 17 amino acids. Trimming shortened V by 4 bases and J by 3 bases, and 20 bases separated the two germline ends. Germline CDR1 and CDR2: LNHDA and SQIVND (reference sequence). This CDR3 reads CASSTDPPGLGTDTQYF. In DNA form, the CDR3 reads TGTGCCAGTAGTACCGACCCCCCCGGGTTGGGGACAGATACGCAGTATTTT.

The V and J genes are TRBV4-2 and TRBJ2-3, with TRBD2 as a possible D gene (5 bases). Germline CDR1 LGHNA, CDR2 YNFKEQ. The CDR3 is 14 amino acids. Trimming removed 6 bases at V and 2 bases at J, with 12 bases between. DNA of the CDR3: TGTGCCAGCAGTCGGGGAGCGGTCACAGATACGCAGTATTTT. It specifies CASSRGAVTDTQYF.

In its sample, this clone was seen many times. The rearrangement uses TRBV15 and TRBJ1-5; perhaps TRBD1 as D (5 bases). CDR3 length equals 16 residues. V was trimmed by 1 base and J by 6 bases, leaving 16 bases between them. CDR1 is LNHNV, CDR2 YYDKDF, per germline (reference sequence). The CDR3 region is CATSRGNPDGGQPQHF. CDR3 in DNA: TGTGCCACCAGCAGAGGCAACCCGGACGGGGGTCAGCCCCAGCATTTT.

This chain uses TRBV6-6 with TRBJ2-1; D may be TRBD2 (5 bases). The CDR3 is made up of 13 amino acids. Trimming removed 4 bases at V and 6 bases at J, with 10 bases between. The V gene's germline CDR1 is MNHNY and CDR2 SVGAGI (reference sequence). For the CDR3, the DNA is TGTGCCAGCAGTTTTGTGAGCGGCAATGAGCAGTTCTTC. Its translation: CASSFVSGNEQFF.

This clone appeared once. The gene calls are TRBV6-5 and TRBJ2-7; 12 bases line up with TRBD2. The V gene's germline CDR1 is MNHEY and CDR2 SVGAGI. J lost 6 bases, V lost 7 bases, and 7 bases had no gene match. The CDR3 covers 14 residues. CDR3 nucleotide sequence: TGTGCCAGCACTTGGACTAGCGGGAATGGCGAGCAGTACGTC. It specifies CASTWTSGNGEQYV.

This sequence joins TRBV4-3 and TRBJ2-3; no reliable D call. Trimming removed 3 bases from V and 4 bases from J, with 14 bases in between. The CDR3 is 15 residues long. Per germline, CDR1 LGHNA and CDR2 YSLEER. CDR3 sequence (DNA): TGCGCCAGCAGCCACGCTAGTCTGGGCTCAGATACGCAGTATTTT. Translated: CASSHASLGSDTQYF.

The chain employs TRBV30 and TRBJ1-1; perhaps TRBD1 as D (5 bases). Germline V gene sequence: CDR1 GTSNPN, CDR2 SVGIG (reference sequence). V was pared by 0 bases and J by 11 bases, with 13 bases between. The CDR3 extends over 12 amino acids. CDR3 DNA: TGTGCCTGGAGTGTTGGGGGTTTTGTCGCTTTCTTT. The encoded protein is CAWSVGGFVAFF.

This clone was detected once. The chain couples TRBV7-2 to TRBJ2-1; the D is unclear. CDR1 is SGHTA, CDR2 FQGNSA, per germline. The CDR3 is 11 residues long. V was pared by 3 bases and J by 8 bases, with 5 bases between. The CDR3 DNA reads as TGTGCCAGCAGCTTTTTTGATGAGCAGTTCTTC. It codes for CASSFFDEQFF.

This clone is a singleton in its sample. CDR3 DNA: TGTGCCAGCAGTTACGAGGGTTACTCACCCCTCCACTTT. It is translated as CASSYEGYSPLHF. The chain carries TRBV6-6 and TRBJ1-6; D is undetermined. The germline V gene encodes CDR1 MNHNY and CDR2 SVGAGI (reference sequence). The CDR3 sequence is 13 residues long. Trimming removed 2 bases at V and 10 bases at J, with 9 bases between.

This clone has just one count. The V and J genes are TRBV7-2 and TRBJ2-1; tentatively, D is TRBD1 (7 bases). V was trimmed by 3 bases and J by 5 bases, leaving 17 bases between them. The CDR3 contains 16 residues. In germline, CDR1 is SGHTA, CDR2 FQGNSA. The CDR3 DNA is TGTGCCAGCAGCTTCGCCAGGGGGGTGGGGCACAATGAGCAGTTCTTC. Amino acid sequence: CASSFARGVGHNEQFF.

This chain connects TRBV7-9 to TRBJ2-1; the match to TRBD1 covers 8 bases. CDR3 size: 15 residues. CDR1 is SEHNR, CDR2 FQNEAQ, per germline (reference sequence). V gave up 2 bases and J gave up 2 bases; unmatched junction bases: 2. As DNA, the CDR3 is TGTGCCAGCAGCTTAACGGGACAGGCCTACAATGAGCAGTTCTTC. Residues: CASSLTGQAYNEQFF. The complete variable domain, with remaining parts taken from reference TRBV7-9 and TRBJ2-1, reads DTGVSQNPRHKITKRGQNVTFRCDPISEHNRLYWYRQTLGQGPEFLTYFQNEAQLEKSRLLSDRFSAERPKGSFSTLEIQRTEQGDSAMYLCASSLTGQAYNEQFFGPGTRLTVL.

The genes are TRBV7-2 and TRBJ1-1; the D is unclear. In germline, CDR1 is SGHTA, CDR2 FQGNSA. The CDR3 extends over 13 amino acids. V was clipped by 1 base and J by 10 bases, with 13 bases between them. CDR3 coding DNA: TGTGCCAGCAGCTTAGGTGAAACGGTGGGAGCTTTCTTT. Translating gives CASSLGETVGAFF.

This clone has more than one count but fewer than ten. The chain uses TRBV9 and TRBJ1-6, with D unclear. The length of the CDR3 is 15 residues. The germline V and J ends were trimmed by 3 bases and 0 bases, with 7 bases remaining between them. CDR1 SGDLS and CDR2 YYNGEE come from the germline V gene. In DNA form, the CDR3 reads TGTGCCAGCAGCGACAGCGGCTCCTATAATTCACCCCTCCACTTT. Translating it yields CASSDSGSYNSPLHF.

The chain joins TRBV2 to TRBJ1-4; TRBD1 agrees at 8 bases. The germline V gene has CDR1 SNHLY and CDR2 FYNNEI. The CDR3 spans 16 residues. Losses at the gene ends were 4 bases for V and 6 bases for J; bases not matched to a gene: 10. The CDR3 reads CASSGLQGARDEKLFF. The CDR3 DNA reads TGTGCCAGCAGTGGGTTGCAGGGGGCGCGGGATGAAAAACTGTTTTTT.

The V call is TRBV9, the J call TRBJ2-7, with D hard to call. Trimming left V 4 bases short and J 3 bases short, with 17 bases between. Germline V CDR1 and CDR2: SGDLS, YYNGEE. CDR3 length: 15 residues. CDR3 DNA sequence: TGTGCCAGCAGCCCCAGCCCTCGGCAGTTCTACGAGCAGTACTTC. It codes for CASSPSPRQFYEQYF.